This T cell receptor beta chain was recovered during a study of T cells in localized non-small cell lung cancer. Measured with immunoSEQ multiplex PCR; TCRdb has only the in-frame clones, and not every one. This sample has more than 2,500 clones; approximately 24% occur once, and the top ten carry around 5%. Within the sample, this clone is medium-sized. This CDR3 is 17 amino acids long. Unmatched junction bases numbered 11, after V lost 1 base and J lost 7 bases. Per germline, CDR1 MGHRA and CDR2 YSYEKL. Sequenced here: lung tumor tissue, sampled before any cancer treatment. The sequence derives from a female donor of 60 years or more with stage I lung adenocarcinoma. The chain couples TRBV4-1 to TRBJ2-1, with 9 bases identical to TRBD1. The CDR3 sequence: CASSQGGQGKRYNEQFF. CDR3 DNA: TGCGCCAGCAGCCAAGGCGGACAGGGGAAAAGGTATAATGAGCAGTTCTTC.